Sequencing of this TCR beta chain was carried out in a study of CD8 T cells in Susac syndrome. Study-wide background: Sequenced Susac syndrome patients included five or six with clinically active disease and eight in remission.

Random hexamers served to reverse transcribe roughly 0.45 to 1 ug RNA. TCRdb redid the calling of the immunoSEQ multiplex PCR reads with MiXCR, one entry per CDR3 protein. Of about 2,600 distinct CDR3 sequences in the sample, nearly 75% were seen once. Study-wide results and caveats: It was acknowledged in the study that its TCR sequencing and HLA analysis involved a relatively small number of individuals.

TEMRA sorting used CD27 and CD45RA to define memory subsets. Sequenced material comprised both total CD8+ cells and sorted CD8+ TEMRA cells. It was negative isolation that provided the CD8+ and CD4+ T cells, whereas TEMRA cells were enriched by FACS. This clonotype was observed a few times. What it binds is unknown. The sequenced material came from CD8+ TEMRA cells from PBMCs. Specified subset: FACS-sorted terminally differentiated effector memory CD8+ T cells re-expressing CD45RA (CD8+ TEMRA). The receptor's source is a human donor with Susac syndrome.

CDR3 nucleotides: TGTGCCAGCAGCAAAGGGGACGGGCATCCTAACACCGGGGAGCTGTTTTTT. Translation gives CASSKGDGHPNTGELFF. V gene TRBV21-1 combines with J gene TRBJ2-2; TRBD1 is the table's D call and was not checked against the DNA. TRBV21-1 is annotated as a pseudogene. The CDR3 runs to 17 residues.